A selection of T cell receptor beta chains follows, all from one sample in a study of blood T cell repertoires in COVID-19. Data came from immunoSEQ multiplex PCR; TCRdb stores just in-frame clones and leaves some out. The table shows roughly 250,000 clones, with around 85% occurring only once. The specimen sequenced was PBMCs or T cells enriched from blood (not recorded which). The receptor set was obtained from a woman in her thirties or forties with acute COVID-19. Both conserved end residues are part of each CDR3. A D gene is named only where the DNA matches it firmly. Expanded clones get a size class; other rows say once, few or many, or leave the size out.

clone_size,j_call,v_call,d_call,cdr3_nt,cdr3_aa
-,TRBJ1-5,TRBV27,-,TGTGCCAGCAGTTTATCGCAGAATCAGCCCCAGCATTTT,CASSLSQNQPQHF
once,TRBJ1-1,TRBV24-1,TRBD1,TGTGCCACCAGTGGGAACAGGGGGCTTGAAGCTTTCTTT,CATSGNRGLEAFF
few,TRBJ2-2,TRBV19,-,TGTGCCAGTAGTATCAGCACCGGGGAGCTGTTTTTT,CASSISTGELFF
-,TRBJ2-3,TRBV5-1,-,TGCGCCAGCAGCTTGGCCTTGGACTCAGATACGCAGTATTTT,CASSLALDSDTQYF
-,TRBJ1-1,TRBV13,TRBD1,TGTGCCAGCAGCTCCTCCGGGACAGGGGATTTTGAAGCTTTCTTT,CASSSSGTGDFEAFF
-,TRBJ2-7,TRBV5-1,TRBD1,TGCGCCAGCAGCCCTCGGACAGGGCCCTACGAGCAGTACTTC,CASSPRTGPYEQYF
-,TRBJ1-5,TRBV30,-,TGTGCCTGGAGCGACGGACTCGAGCAGCCCCAGCATTTT,CAWSDGLEQPQHF
-,TRBJ2-7,TRBV12-3/TRBV12-4,-,TGTGCCAGCAGCCCCAACTACGAGCAGTACTTC,CASSPNYEQYF
-,TRBJ2-7,TRBV5-1,TRBD1,TGCGCCAGCAGCACCACCCTACAGGGGCTCGAGCAGTACTTC,CASSTTLQGLEQYF
-,TRBJ2-1,TRBV19,-,TGTGCCAGTAGTAGCAGAACAGAGACCTACAATGAGCAGTTCTTC,CASSSRTETYNEQFF
-,TRBJ1-1,TRBV20-1,TRBD1,TGCAGTGCTGACAGGGTAACTGAAGCTTTCTTT,CSADRVTEAFF
-,TRBJ1-2,TRBV24-1,-,TGTGCCACCAGTGATCTAACAGACTATGGCTACACCTTC,CATSDLTDYGYTF
-,TRBJ2-7,TRBV13,-,TGTGCCAGCAGTCCCACAGGGTTGGGGATTGACGAGCAGTACTTC,CASSPTGLGIDEQYF
-,TRBJ2-5,TRBV19,-,TGTGCCAGTAGTACTTTATCAGGGGAGACCCAGTACTTC,CASSTLSGETQYF
-,TRBJ2-3,TRBV6-1,TRBD2,TGTGCCAGCAGTGAAGGGCGCCTGGCACTAGCGGGGCGCACAGATACGCAGTATTTT,CASSEGRLALAGRTDTQYF
-,TRBJ2-1,TRBV11-3,TRBD2,TGTGCCAGCAGCTTACTAGCGGGGGACAATGAGCAGTTCTTC,CASSLLAGDNEQFF
-,TRBJ2-1,TRBV4-2,TRBD2,TGTGCCAGCAGCCAAGGACTAGCGGGAGGAAATGAGCAGTTCTTC,CASSQGLAGGNEQFF
-,TRBJ1-6,TRBV7-2,-,TGTGCCAGCAGCGGGGGGGTGGGAGAGAATTCACCCCTCCACTTT,CASSGGVGENSPLHF
-,TRBJ2-1,TRBV24-1,TRBD2,TGTGCCACCAGTGAGGGACTAGCGGGAGCCAATGAGCAGTTCTTC,CATSEGLAGANEQFF
-,TRBJ2-1,TRBV15,TRBD2,TGTGCCACCAGCAGAGACTTCACTAGCGGGACCTACAATGAGCAGTTCTTC,CATSRDFTSGTYNEQFF
-,TRBJ2-7,TRBV18,-,TGTGCCAGCTCGTACTCCTACGAGCAGTACTTC,CASSYSYEQYF
-,TRBJ1-6,TRBV9,TRBD1,TGTGCCAGCAGCGTAGGACAGGGGGATTCACCCCTCCACTTT,CASSVGQGDSPLHF
-,TRBJ1-3,TRBV6-1,-,TGTGCCAGCAGTGAAACAGGGACCAGCTCTGGAAACACCATATATTTT,CASSETGTSSGNTIYF
-,TRBJ2-2,TRBV27,TRBD2,TGTGCCAGCAGTCTCACTACCGGGACTAGCGGAACCGGGGAGCTGTTTTTT,CASSLTTGTSGTGELFF
-,TRBJ2-6,TRBV29-1,-,TGCAGCGTTGAAGAGGCGGGTACCCTTCTCTCTGGGGCCAACGTCCTGACTTTC,CSVEEAGTLLSGANVLTF
-,TRBJ2-1,TRBV6-5,-,TGTGCCAGCAGTTTGAGACTAGTTGGCGATGAGCAGTTCTTC,CASSLRLVGDEQFF
-,TRBJ1-4,TRBV30,TRBD1,TGTGCCTGGACGCTACGGGACAGGGGAAATGAAAAACTGTTTTTT,CAWTLRDRGNEKLFF
-,TRBJ1-6,TRBV7-9,-,TGTGCCAGCAGCTCCCCGGGACATACTTCACCCCTCCACTTT,CASSSPGHTSPLHF
many,TRBJ1-3,TRBV4-1,-,TGCGCCAGCAGCCAAGGTACAGGGTCCTCTGGAAACACCATATATTTT,CASSQGTGSSGNTIYF
-,TRBJ1-2,TRBV9,-,TGTGCCAGCAGCGTAGGGTCAGGGGCTAACTATGGCTACACCTTC,CASSVGSGANYGYTF
-,TRBJ2-5,TRBV7-9,-,TGTGCCAGCGATTTTTCGGGACAAACCCAGTACTTC,CASDFSGQTQYF
-,TRBJ2-1,TRBV19,TRBD1,TGTGCCAGTAGTACTAGACAGGGCCCCCAACAAGATGAGCAGTTCTTC,CASSTRQGPQQDEQFF
-,TRBJ1-2,TRBV30,TRBD1,TGTGCCTGGAGTACAGGGGCGATAGGCTACACCTTC,CAWSTGAIGYTF
-,TRBJ2-7,TRBV4-2,-,TGTGCCAGCAGCCGAGACACCAGGCAGGGGGAGCAGTACTTC,CASSRDTRQGEQYF
-,TRBJ2-7,TRBV27,TRBD2,TGTGCCAGCAGTTTAGTAGCGGGAACCTACGAGCAGTACTTC,CASSLVAGTYEQYF
-,TRBJ1-3,TRBV2,TRBD1,TGTGCCAGCACCCTGGACCAGGGGGCCGGTGGAAACACCATATATTTT,CASTLDQGAGGNTIYF
-,TRBJ2-7,TRBV6-1,-,TGTGCCAGCAGTGAACCCCAGGGGGAGCAGTACTTC,CASSEPQGEQYF
-,TRBJ1-5,TRBV7-8,TRBD1,TGTGCCAGCAGCTCGTCGACCGACAGGGGGGATCAGCCCCAGCATTTT,CASSSSTDRGDQPQHF